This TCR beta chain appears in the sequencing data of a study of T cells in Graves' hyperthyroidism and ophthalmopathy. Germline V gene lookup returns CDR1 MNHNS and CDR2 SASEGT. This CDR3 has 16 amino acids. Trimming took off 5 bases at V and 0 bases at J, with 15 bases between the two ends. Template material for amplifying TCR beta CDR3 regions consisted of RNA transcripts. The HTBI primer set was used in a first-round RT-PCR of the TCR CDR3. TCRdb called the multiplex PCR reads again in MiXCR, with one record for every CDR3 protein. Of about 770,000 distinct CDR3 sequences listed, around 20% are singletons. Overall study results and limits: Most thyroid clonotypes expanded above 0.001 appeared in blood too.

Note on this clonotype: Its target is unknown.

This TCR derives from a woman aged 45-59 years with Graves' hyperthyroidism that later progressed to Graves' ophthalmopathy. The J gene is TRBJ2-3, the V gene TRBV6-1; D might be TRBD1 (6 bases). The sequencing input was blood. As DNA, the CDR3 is TGTGCCAGCAGTCTGCAGGGGATAGCTAGCACAGATACGCAGTATTTT. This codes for CASSLQGIASTDTQYF.